This T cell receptor (beta chain) was profiled in a study of T-cell memory formation after mild COVID-19. About the study: In these data, TCR clusters were largely donor specific.

Study-level results: Contracting CD8+ clones were enriched in EMRA, CD4+ mainly in CM and EM. Balance between CD4 and CD8 was seen in clones contracting day 15 to 85, and a CD4+ lean was seen in later expanders. Pre-infection memory held some responding clones, suggesting pre-existing cross-reactive T cells responded.

TCRdb re-called the 5' RACE reads with MiXCR, one entry per CDR3 protein. Among about 340,000 distinct CDR3 sequences listed, more than 15% were seen once. This clonotype has more than one count but fewer than ten. Its antigen remains unknown. The CDR3 runs to 13 residues. After removal of 6 bases from V and 3 bases from J, the junction contained 4 bases not matched to a gene. Sequencing input: PBMCs or a T cell subset sorted from them (not recorded which). The chain recombines TRBV12-3 or TRBV12-4 with TRBJ1-2, with 7 bases that match TRBD1. This receptor was taken from a man between 18 and 35 years old who had mild COVID-19 (a few samples of this study predate the infection). Cell type and time point are not known. CDR3 sequence: CASSNRGYYGYTF. CDR3 coding DNA: TGTGCCAGCAGCAACAGGGGTTACTATGGCTACACCTTC.